A single sample is the source of the 20 T cell receptor beta chains below, sequenced in a study of blood T cell repertoires in COVID-19. TCRdb's copy holds only in-frame clones and misses some; the assay was immunoSEQ multiplex PCR. The table has nearly 300,000 clones, approximately 84% seen once; the top ten hold approximately 1.5%. Sequences were obtained from peripheral blood. These receptors were obtained from a human donor with COVID-19, enrolled during active disease. The donor label of this sample is uncertain.

This clone was seen only a few times. The rearrangement uses TRBV19 and TRBJ1-1; 9 positions match TRBD1. The CDR3 is 15 amino acids. Germline V gene lookup returns CDR1 LNHDA and CDR2 SQIVND (reference sequence). V was clipped by 4 bases and J by 4 bases; unmatched bases: 7. DNA of the CDR3: TGTGCCAGTAGTAGGAACAGGGGGCAGGGCACTGAAGCTTTCTTT. Translated: CASSRNRGQGTEAFF.

The J gene is TRBJ1-6, the V gene TRBV11-1; maybe TRBD1 (6 bases). V dropped 5 bases and J dropped 7 bases, with 18 bases sitting between them. The CDR3 extends over 16 amino acids. Germline lookup yields CDR1 SGHAT and CDR2 FQDESV (reference sequence). This chain's CDR3 is CASSPGEPRGNSPLHF. The CDR3 DNA is TGTGCCAGCAGCCCAGGGGAGCCCAGAGGGAATTCACCCCTCCACTTT.

The chain employs TRBV28 and TRBJ1-2; D not certain. V lost 5 bases and J 3 bases, leaving 13 bases between the germline ends. This CDR3 is built from 14 residues. Germline lookup yields CDR1 MDHEN and CDR2 SYDVKM. CDR3 bases: TGTGCCAGCAGTCTCCCTGTAACGGACTATGGCTACACCTTC. It specifies CASSLPVTDYGYTF.

The chain has TRBV18 and TRBJ2-3, with TRBD2 identical over 9 bases. The V gene end was trimmed by 3 bases and the J gene end by 6 bases; junction bases not matched to a gene: 7. Germline CDR1 KGHSH, CDR2 LQKENI. The CDR3 extends over 15 amino acids. Here the CDR3 reads CASSPAGGDGDTQYF. CDR3 DNA sequence: TGTGCCAGCTCACCTGCGGGAGGGGACGGGGATACGCAGTATTTT.

The chain couples TRBV30 to TRBJ1-4, with 7 bases that match TRBD1. V shed 2 bases, J shed 6 bases, and the junction held 9 bases outside the gene matches. This CDR3 region has 15 residues. Germline assignment: CDR1 GTSNPN and CDR2 SVGIG (reference sequence). DNA for the CDR3: TGTGCCTGGAGTAAGGCAGGGGGATATTATGAAAAACTGTTTTTT. This codes for CAWSKAGGYYEKLFF.

This clone was seen a few times. Here the CDR3 DNA reads TGCGCCAGCCACCCGGGGGGGATGGAGAACACTGAAGCTTTCTTT. The encoded protein is CASHPGGMENTEAFF. The genes are TRBV5-1 and TRBJ1-1; D is perhaps TRBD1 (5 bases). Trimming removed 7 bases from V and 1 base from J, with 17 bases in between. Per germline, CDR1 SGHRS and CDR2 YFSETQ. The CDR3 has 15 residues.

V is TRBV7-2 and J is TRBJ2-1; the D gene is possibly TRBD2 (5 bases). The CDR3 is made up of 15 amino acids. V lost 1 base and J 3 bases, leaving 10 bases between the germline ends. From germline, CDR1 is SGHTA and CDR2 FQGNSA. CDR3 bases: TGTGCCAGCAGCTTAGGAGGGAGTCTCTACAATGAGCAGTTCTTC. Protein: CASSLGGSLYNEQFF. The variable domain in full, completed from reference TRBV7-2 and TRBJ2-1, reads GAGVSQSPSNKVTEKGKDVELRCDPISGHTALYWYRQSLGQGLEFLIYFQGNSAPDKSGLPSDRFSAERTGGSVSTLTIQRTQQEDSAVYLCASSLGGSLYNEQFFGPGTRLTVL.

The gene calls are TRBV11-3 and TRBJ2-1, with 7 bases fitting TRBD2. This CDR3 has 14 residues. J was trimmed by 10 bases and V by 3 bases; bases with no gene match: 9. Germline V gene data show CDR1 as SGHNT and CDR2 as YENEEA. The CDR3 nucleotides read TGTGCCAGCAGCTTCCTTCCGGGAGGTGGGGAGCAGTTCTTC. It specifies CASSFLPGGGEQFF.

DNA for the CDR3: TGTGCCAGCAGCGTAGGTATTAGTCGAGAGACCCAGTACTTC. It is translated as CASSVGISRETQYF. The chain couples TRBV9 to TRBJ2-5; no clear D. Per germline, CDR1 SGDLS and CDR2 YYNGEE. This CDR3 is built from 14 residues. V lost 0 bases to trimming and J lost 4 bases, with 10 bases between them.

The chain carries TRBV4-3 and TRBJ1-3; possibly TRBD1 for D (6 bases). Germline V gene sequence: CDR1 LGHNA, CDR2 YSLEER. V lost 0 bases and J 0 bases, leaving 12 bases between the germline ends. This CDR3 is 17 amino acids long. This CDR3 reads CASSQDRDTYSGNTIYF. The CDR3 nucleotides read TGCGCCAGCAGCCAAGATAGGGACACCTACTCTGGAAACACCATATATTTT.

The gene calls are TRBV18 and TRBJ2-7; D is unresolved. Trimming took 6 bases from V and 3 from J, leaving 9 bases between them. Germline assignment: CDR1 KGHSH and CDR2 LQKENI. This CDR3 spans 12 amino acids. The CDR3 DNA reads TGTGCCAGCTCCCGACAAATCTACGAGCAGTACTTC. As protein: CASSRQIYEQYF. Combining the CDR3 with reference TRBV18 and TRBJ2-7 gives the whole variable domain NAGVMQNPRHLVRRRGQEARLRCSPMKGHSHVYWYRQLPEEGLKFMVYLQKENIIDESGMPKERFSAEFPKEGPSILRIQQVVRGDSAAYFCASSRQIYEQYFGPGTRLTVT.

The V gene is TRBV28, the J gene TRBJ2-4; D unresolved. The CDR3 runs 13 residues. V was shortened by 10 bases and J by 1 base, with 11 bases between the two germline ends. Germline CDR1 is MDHEN and CDR2 is SYDVKM. The chain's CDR3 is CATRLTAKNIQYF. The DNA of the CDR3 is TGTGCCACCCGACTGACTGCCAAAAACATTCAGTACTTC.

The gene calls are TRBV10-2 and TRBJ2-1; weak D call: TRBD2 (5 bases). The CDR3 spans 22 residues. The germline V and J ends were trimmed by 1 base and 8 bases, with 36 bases remaining between them. CDR1 and CDR2 from the germline V gene are WSHSY and SAAADI. CDR3: CASSEFRETGVLSRAHTYEQFF. CDR3 DNA sequence: TGCGCCAGCAGTGAGTTCCGCGAAACCGGGGTACTTTCTCGGGCGCACACGTATGAGCAGTTCTTC.

This clone was observed once. The chain carries TRBV5-1 and TRBJ2-2; TRBD1 matches 8 bases. CDR3 length: 16 amino acids. Germline-derived CDR1 and CDR2 are SGHRS and YFSETQ. Trimming took 4 bases from V and 1 from J; bases not matched to a gene: 6. The CDR3 region is CASSPEGTGNTGELFF. Written as DNA, the CDR3 is TGCGCCAGCAGCCCGGAGGGGACAGGGAACACCGGGGAGCTGTTTTTT.

This clone was recorded once. The chain combines TRBV7-2 with TRBJ1-4, with 7 nucleotides matching TRBD1. Germline V gene sequence: CDR1 SGHTA, CDR2 FQGNSA. J gave up 2 bases and V 5 bases, and 8 bases lay outside the gene matches. The CDR3 contains 16 residues. CDR3 nucleotide sequence: TGTGCCAGCAGCCCAGACAGGACAGGCACTAATGAAAAACTGTTTTTT. Amino acid sequence: CASSPDRTGTNEKLFF. The full variable domain, its missing parts supplied by reference TRBV7-2 and TRBJ1-4, is GAGVSQSPSNKVTEKGKDVELRCDPISGHTALYWYRQSLGQGLEFLIYFQGNSAPDKSGLPSDRFSAERTGGSVSTLTIQRTQQEDSAVYLCASSPDRTGTNEKLFFGSGTQLSVL.

The chain employs TRBV6-5 and TRBJ2-7; 9 bases map to TRBD2. After removal of 4 bases from V and 2 bases from J, the junction contained 6 bases not matched to a gene. The CDR3 sequence is 15 residues long. The V gene's germline CDR1 is MNHEY and CDR2 SVGAGI. CDR3 bases: TGTGCCAGCAGTTTTGAGGGACTAGCTCCCTACGAGCAGTACTTC. This sequence encodes CASSFEGLAPYEQYF.

The chain combines TRBV19 with TRBJ2-7; D might be TRBD1 (6 bases). The V gene lost 1 base and the J gene lost 2 bases, with 9 bases spanning the gap. CDR3 size: 14 residues. CDR1 is LNHDA, CDR2 SQIVND, per germline (reference sequence). CDR3 sequence reads: CASSIVGQPYEQYF. The CDR3 DNA is TGTGCCAGTAGTATAGTCGGACAGCCCTACGAGCAGTACTTC.

This rearrangement joins TRBV5-1 to TRBJ2-7, with 11 bases fitting TRBD2. The CDR3 spans 15 residues. V trimming: 2 bases; J trimming: 1 base; junction bases outside the gene matches: 2. Germline V gene data show CDR1 as SGHRS and CDR2 as YFSETQ. The CDR3 loop is CASSFLAGGSYEQYF. The CDR3 DNA sequence: TGCGCCAGCAGCTTTCTAGCGGGAGGATCCTACGAGCAGTACTTC.

The V gene is TRBV6-6, the J gene TRBJ2-3; 9 positions agree with TRBD1. The V segment lost 11 bases and the J segment 4 bases; nucleotides outside the gene matches: 7. The length of the CDR3 is 13 residues. Germline V gives CDR1 MNHNY, CDR2 SVGAGI (reference sequence). CDR3 loop: CAGRDRVADTQYF. The CDR3 region has the DNA TGTGCCGGCCGGGACAGGGTGGCAGATACGCAGTATTTT.

The chain recombines TRBV6-4 with TRBJ2-1; 7 nucleotides line up with TRBD2. Germline CDR1 reads MRHNA; CDR2 reads SNTAGT. The V and J ends lost 5 bases and 3 bases, in that order; junction bases with no gene match: 1. The CDR3 runs 13 residues. The DNA for the CDR3 is TGTGCCAGCAGTCGGGACTACTACAATGAGCAGTTCTTC. Translation gives CASSRDYYNEQFF.